This TCR beta chain was recovered during a study of blood T cell repertoires in COVID-19. Repertoires were generated with immunoSEQ multiplex PCR, while TCRdb's copy carries only in-frame clones and drops some. The sample carries around 470,000 clones, approximately 89% recorded once. Sequenced material: peripheral blood. The sequence came from a man aged 18 to 35 with COVID-19, enrolled during active disease.

CDR3 DNA sequence: TGTGCCAGCAGTTTAGGGTCATCGGGGTCGGGGGAGACCCAGTACTTC. Translation gives CASSLGSSGSGETQYF. The V call is TRBV27, the J call TRBJ2-5, with D maybe TRBD2 (5 bases). V was shortened by 2 bases and J by 5 bases, with 18 bases between the two germline ends. Germline V gene lookup returns CDR1 MNHEY and CDR2 SMNVEV (reference sequence). The CDR3 runs 16 residues.